One T cell receptor beta chain is described in this entry. Germline CDR1 reads LGHDT; CDR2 reads YNNKEL (reference sequence). Trimming cost V 1 base and J 3 bases, with 9 bases left between them. The CDR3 covers 15 residues. The data stem from a study of blood T cell repertoires in COVID-19. Authors' analysis steps: Estimation of nucleated cell counts relied on the amplification of reference gene primers. Data came from immunoSEQ multiplex PCR; TCRdb stores just in-frame clones and leaves some out. V and J calls and clone size are given by that table; D and trimming were obtained from the DNA. The data hold approximately 190,000 clones, with over 80% observed a single time.

V usage is TRBV3-1 (or the pseudogene TRBV3-2) and J usage is TRBJ1-4; D is unresolved. The clonotype originates from an older woman with COVID-19, enrolled during active disease. Specimen: peripheral blood. The CDR3 protein is CASSQGRGSNEKLFF. DNA for the CDR3: TGTGCCAGCAGCCAAGGGCGGGGTTCTAATGAAAAACTGTTTTTT.